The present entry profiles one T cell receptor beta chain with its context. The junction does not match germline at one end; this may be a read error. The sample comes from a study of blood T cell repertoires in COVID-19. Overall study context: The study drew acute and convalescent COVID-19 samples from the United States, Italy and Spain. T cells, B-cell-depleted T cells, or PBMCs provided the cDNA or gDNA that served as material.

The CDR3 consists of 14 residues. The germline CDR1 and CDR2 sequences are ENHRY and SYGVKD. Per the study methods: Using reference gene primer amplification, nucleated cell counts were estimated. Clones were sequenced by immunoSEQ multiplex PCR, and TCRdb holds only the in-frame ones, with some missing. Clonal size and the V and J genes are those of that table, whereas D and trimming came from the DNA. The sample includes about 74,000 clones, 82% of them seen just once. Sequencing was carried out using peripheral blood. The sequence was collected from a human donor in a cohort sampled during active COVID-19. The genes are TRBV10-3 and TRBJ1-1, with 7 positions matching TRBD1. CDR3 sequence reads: CAASQGTLNTKAFF. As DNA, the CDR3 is TGTGCCGCGTCACAGGGGACGTTAAACACTAAAGCTTTCTTT.